This T cell receptor (beta chain) stems from a study of blood T cell repertoires in COVID-19. Study-level information: Both acute and convalescent COVID-19 samples were obtained from the United States, Italy and Spain. PBMCs, B-cell-depleted T cells, or T cells provided the cDNA or gDNA that made up the material.

Using immunoSEQ multiplex PCR, the repertoire was profiled, and TCRdb retains in-frame clones only, with some absent. The sample carries about 160,000 clones, roughly 85% recorded once. Trimming left V 8 bases short and J 2 bases short, with 8 bases between. CDR1 is MDHEN, CDR2 SYDVKM, per germline. This CDR3 comprises 12 residues. The Seattle site enrolled patients during active infection and followed them longitudinally. Sample: peripheral blood. This TCR was recovered from a woman between 50 and 59 years old with COVID-19, enrolled during active disease. The chain carries TRBV28 and TRBJ2-3; D perhaps matches TRBD2 (6 bases). CDR3 region: CASGDFTDTQYF. CDR3 bases: TGTGCCAGCGGGGACTTCACAGATACGCAGTATTTT.